Sequencing of this T cell receptor (beta chain) was carried out in a study of T cells in Graves' hyperthyroidism and ophthalmopathy. This CDR3 contains 19 residues. With V trimmed by 4 bases and J by 0 bases, 12 bases remained unmatched. CDR1 MDHEN and CDR2 SYDVKM come from the germline V gene. Regions amplified from RNA transcripts were the TCR beta CDR3 regions. Initially, a first-round RT-PCR of the TCR CDR3 employed the HTBI primer set. TCRdb re-analysed the multiplex PCR reads in MiXCR, keeping a single row per CDR3 protein. The table includes about 640,000 distinct CDR3 sequences, around 20% detected once.

The chain has TRBV28 and TRBJ1-6; TRBD1 aligns across 7 bases. This TCR was recovered from a man aged 25-45 years with Graves' ophthalmopathy. The sequenced sample was blood. The CDR3 loop is CASSYRTLGQFSYNSPLHF. The CDR3 DNA reads as TGTGCCAGCAGTTACCGAACCCTGGGACAGTTCTCCTATAATTCACCCCTCCACTTT.